This passage covers 25 T cell receptor beta chains from one sample sequenced in a study of vaccination and CD4 T cells after COVID-19. Their antigens are not known. The treatment is: roughly 10-day PBMC culture with coronavirus spike peptide pools or control peptides (ViraFEST assay). With the Oncomine TCR Beta short-read assay, DNA from cultured CD4+ T cells was sequenced. MiXCR, run by TCRdb on the PCR reads, gives a single entry per CDR3 protein. The data show some 20,000 distinct CDR3 sequences, about 41% seen once. The sequenced material came from CD4+ T cells from blood, cultured in vitro. The receptors derive from a human donor who had recovered from COVID-19.

The chain employs TRBV5-1 and TRBJ2-1; D is perhaps TRBD2 (5 bases). V lost 0 bases to trimming and J lost 3 bases, with 10 bases between them. This CDR3 region has 15 residues. CDR1 and CDR2 (germline): SGHRS, YFSETQ. The CDR3 coding sequence is TGCGCCAGCAGCTTGGAACTGGGAGTCTACAATGAGCAGTTCTTC. It encodes CASSLELGVYNEQFF. Full variable domain (rest looked up from reference TRBV5-1 and TRBJ2-1): KAGVTQTPRYLIKTRGQQVTLSCSPISGHRSVSWYQQTPGQGLQFLFEYFSETQRNKGNFPGRFSGRQFSNSRSEMNVSTLELGDSALYLCASSLELGVYNEQFFGPGTRLTVL.

The count of this clonotype is one. The gene calls are TRBV27 and TRBJ2-1; TRBD1 matches at 10 bases. This CDR3 region has 14 residues. The V gene's germline CDR1 is MNHEY and CDR2 SMNVEV (reference sequence). V lost 5 bases, J lost 15 bases, and 13 bases stayed unmatched. The CDR3 loop reads CASSQAGTGETRFF. The CDR3, as DNA: TGTGCCAGCAGTCAGGCGGGGACAGGGGAGACTCGGTTCTTC.

This clonotype was seen a handful of times. This chain joins TRBV27 and TRBJ1-2; TRBD1 is a possible D gene (5 bases). V shed 0 bases and J shed 13 bases, with 12 bases lying between them. The germline V gene has CDR1 MNHEY and CDR2 SMNVEV (reference sequence). This CDR3 contains 12 residues. The CDR3 is CASSLSETAPTF. The CDR3 bases are TGTGCCAGCAGTTTATCGGAGACAGCCCCCACCTTC.

The table lists this clonotype with a few counts. V and J are TRBV30 and TRBJ2-3, with D unclear. The CDR3 covers 11 residues. Trimming stripped 5 bases from V and 1 base from J, with 4 bases between. Germline lookup yields CDR1 GTSNPN and CDR2 SVGIG (reference sequence). The CDR3 DNA reads TGTGCCTGGGACCGCACAGATACGCAGTATTTT. This codes for CAWDRTDTQYF.

The chain joins TRBV28 to TRBJ2-7; possible D gene TRBD2, 5 bases. CDR1 is MDHEN, CDR2 SYDVKM, per germline. This CDR3 comprises 13 residues. V gave up 7 bases and J gave up 2 bases, with 12 bases separating them. Here the CDR3 reads CASTKDGAYEQYF. CDR3 nucleotide sequence: TGTGCCAGCACTAAGGACGGGGCCTACGAGCAGTACTTC.

V and J are TRBV10-2 and TRBJ2-7; 10 nucleotides match TRBD1. The length of the CDR3 is 12 residues. The V and J ends lost 6 bases and 5 bases, in that order; junction bases with no gene match: 1. In germline, CDR1 is WSHSY, CDR2 SAAADI. The CDR3, as DNA: TGCGCCAGCAGCGGGACAGGGGACGAGCAGTACTTC. Protein: CASSGTGDEQYF.

The chain employs TRBV28 and TRBJ1-6, with 10 bases matching TRBD1. Trimming took 6 bases from V and 14 from J; bases not matched to a gene: 16. Per the germline V gene, CDR1 is MDHEN and CDR2 is SYDVKM. CDR3 length equals 16 residues. The CDR3 spells CASSLGSGTGALTLHF. The CDR3 coding sequence is TGTGCCAGCAGCTTGGGCTCCGGGACAGGGGCTTTAACCCTCCACTTT. The complete variable domain, with remaining parts taken from reference TRBV28 and TRBJ1-6, reads DVKVTQSSRYLVKRTGEKVFLECVQDMDHENMFWYRQDPGLGLRLIYFSYDVKMKEKGDIPEGYSVSREKKERFSLILESASTNQTSMYLCASSLGSGTGALTLHFGNGTRLTVT.

The chain joins TRBV2 to TRBJ2-2; no reliable D call. Trimming removed 4 bases from V and 4 bases from J, with 7 bases in between. The CDR3 runs 13 residues. The germline V gene has CDR1 SNHLY and CDR2 FYNNEI. The CDR3 protein is CASSGSGTGELFF. The CDR3 region has the DNA TGTGCCAGCAGTGGCTCTGGCACCGGGGAGCTGTTTTTT.

This clonotype turned up a few times. The chain carries TRBV6-5 and TRBJ1-3; tentatively, D is TRBD1 (5 bases). CDR1 MNHEY and CDR2 SVGAGI come from the germline V gene. The CDR3 spans 15 residues. V was clipped by 4 bases and J by 4 bases, with 14 bases between them. DNA for the CDR3: TGTGCCAGCAGTTCCCACGGGGGTAGAGGAAACACCATATATTTT. This encodes CASSSHGGRGNTIYF.

The chain combines TRBV7-9 with TRBJ2-7, with 10 nucleotides matching TRBD2. J gave up 7 bases and V 1 base, and 10 bases lay outside the gene matches. CDR3 size: 16 residues. Germline V lookup: CDR1 SEHNR, CDR2 FQNEAQ (reference sequence). The CDR3 bases are TGTGCCAGCAGCTTAGGGGATAGCGGGGGGTACCAGGAGCAGTACTTC. It yields the protein CASSLGDSGGYQEQYF.

This clonotype was seen a few times. The chain couples TRBV4-3 to TRBJ2-3; TRBD2 is a possible D gene (6 bases). The length of the CDR3 is 17 residues. The ends were cut back, 0 bases at V and 0 bases at J, with 13 bases in the middle. CDR1 and CDR2 (germline): LGHNA, YSLEER. For the CDR3, the DNA is TGCGCCAGCAGCCAAGAGTCGCGGGGACCTAGCACAGATACGCAGTATTTT. It is translated as CASSQESRGPSTDTQYF.

This chain connects TRBV19 to TRBJ1-1, with 8 nucleotides matching TRBD1. V gave up 5 bases and J gave up 3 bases; unmatched junction bases: 8. The germline gives CDR1 LNHDA, CDR2 SQIVND (reference sequence). The CDR3 covers 15 residues. CDR3 protein: CASSGRGLLDTEAFF. The CDR3 DNA sequence: TGTGCCAGTAGTGGCAGGGGGCTCTTGGACACTGAAGCTTTCTTT.

The rearrangement joins TRBV7-2 to TRBJ1-5, with TRBD1 matching over 7 bases. CDR1 is SGHTA, CDR2 FQGNSA, per germline. CDR3 length equals 16 residues. The ends lost 5 bases at V and 2 bases at J; junction bases unmatched: 9. CDR3 in DNA: TGTGCCAGCAGCGTAGGGGACAGCTCTGGCAATCAGCCCCAGCATTTT. Translated, it gives CASSVGDSSGNQPQHF. The variable domain in full, with the rest retrieved from reference TRBV7-2 and TRBJ1-5, is GAGVSQSPSNKVTEKGKDVELRCDPISGHTALYWYRQSLGQGLEFLIYFQGNSAPDKSGLPSDRFSAERTGGSVSTLTIQRTQQEDSAVYLCASSVGDSSGNQPQHFGDGTRLSIL.

The chain joins TRBV10-3 to TRBJ1-3; 7 bases map to TRBD1. The CDR3 spans 15 residues. Losses at the gene ends were 7 bases for V and 2 bases for J; bases not matched to a gene: 8. CDR1 and CDR2 from the germline V gene are ENHRY and SYGVKD. The CDR3 here is CAINKQGRTGNTIYF. CDR3 in DNA: TGTGCCATCAACAAACAGGGGAGGACTGGAAACACCATATATTTT.

The chain is built from TRBV10-1 and TRBJ2-3, with 15 bases fitting TRBD2. The V gene end was trimmed by 6 bases and the J gene end by 6 bases; junction bases not matched to a gene: 1. The CDR3 loop spans 14 amino acids. Looked up from germline, CDR1 is WNHNN and CDR2 is SYGVQD (reference sequence). The CDR3 is CASSGLAGGDTQYF. CDR3 coding DNA: TGCGCCAGCAGCGGACTAGCGGGGGGGGATACGCAGTATTTT.

This clonotype was seen a handful of times. The V gene is TRBV19, the J gene TRBJ2-2, with 12 positions matching TRBD2. Germline V gene lookup returns CDR1 LNHDA and CDR2 SQIVND (reference sequence). The J segment lost 6 bases and the V segment lost 4 bases, leaving 6 bases of the junction unmatched. The CDR3 length is 16 residues. The CDR3 coding sequence is TGTGCCAGTAGTAGGCTAGCGGGGGGGCCTGCCGGGGAGCTGTTTTTT. Translating gives CASSRLAGGPAGELFF.

A few counts support this clonotype. J is TRBJ2-7 and V is TRBV20-1; the match to TRBD2 covers 9 bases. In germline, CDR1 is DFQATT, CDR2 SNEGSKA (reference sequence). CDR3 length: 14 amino acids. The trim removed 6 bases at V and 5 bases at J, leaving 11 bases unmatched. The CDR3 reads CSAVTGTSINEQYF. CDR3 DNA sequence: TGCAGTGCCGTCACCGGGACTAGCATCAACGAGCAGTACTTC.

This clonotype was picked up a small number of times. This chain uses TRBV7-2 with TRBJ1-5; D possibly corresponds to TRBD1 (6 bases). The CDR3 covers 15 residues. Between the trimmed V and J ends, which lost 1 base and 6 bases, there was a span of 13 bases. CDR1 and CDR2 (germline): SGHTA, FQGNSA. The CDR3 sequence: CASSLDRVGAQPQHF. In nucleotides, the CDR3 is TGTGCCAGCAGCTTAGACAGGGTCGGAGCTCAGCCCCAGCATTTT.

This clonotype was found a few times. This chain uses TRBV27 with TRBJ1-2, with 11 bases that match TRBD1. V gave up 3 bases and J gave up 5 bases; unmatched junction bases: 2. CDR1 is MNHEY and CDR2 is SMNVEV in the germline V gene (reference sequence). The CDR3 consists of 14 residues. The CDR3 sequence: CASSFGQGAYGYTF. CDR3 DNA: TGTGCCAGCAGTTTCGGACAGGGGGCATATGGCTACACCTTC.

This clonotype has just a few counts. The chain has TRBV2 and TRBJ2-1; D gene unclear. Germline CDR1 SNHLY, CDR2 FYNNEI. The CDR3 sequence is 13 residues long. V was clipped by 3 bases and J by 3 bases, with 6 bases between them. Written as DNA, the CDR3 is TGTGCCAGCAGTGACTCCGTCTACAATGAGCAGTTCTTC. Translation gives CASSDSVYNEQFF.

This chain connects TRBV29-1 to TRBJ2-1; perhaps TRBD1 as D (5 bases). Trimming removed 3 bases at V and 5 bases at J, with 23 bases between. The length of the CDR3 is 17 residues. CDR1 SQVTM and CDR2 ANQGSEA come from the germline V gene. CDR3 bases: TGCAGCGTTGATGGCAGCAGGAAAGGGGCCTTTAACAATGAGCAGTTCTTC. Amino acids: CSVDGSRKGAFNNEQFF.

This chain connects TRBV15 to TRBJ2-7; weak D call: TRBD1 (6 bases). The V gene's germline CDR1 is LNHNV and CDR2 YYDKDF (reference sequence). The V end was cut by 0 bases, the J end by 0 bases, with 12 bases between. This CDR3 is built from 16 residues. CDR3 sequence (DNA): TGTGCCACCAGCAGAGATACTCAGGGGACCTCCTACGAGCAGTACTTC. Protein product: CATSRDTQGTSYEQYF.

This sequence joins TRBV12-3 or TRBV12-4 and TRBJ2-2; D perhaps matches TRBD1 (6 bases). Trimming pared 7 bases from V and 0 bases from J, leaving 15 bases between. This CDR3 has 16 amino acids. For the CDR3, the DNA is TGTGCCAGCATCGTACAGGGATCCGCGAACACCGGGGAGCTGTTTTTT. The encoded protein is CASIVQGSANTGELFF.

The chain's CDR3 is CASSEFIRGGVETQYF. The CDR3 region has the DNA TGTGCCAGCAGTGAATTCATTCGGGGTGGTGTTGAGACCCAGTACTTC. This chain joins TRBV25-1 and TRBJ2-5; TRBD2 might be the D (5 bases). Germline values: CDR1 MGHDK, CDR2 SYGVNS. CDR3 size: 16 residues. The germline V and J ends were trimmed by 1 base and 5 bases, with 17 bases remaining between them.

This clonotype has more than one count but fewer than ten. The chain recombines TRBV20-1 with TRBJ2-2; D might be TRBD1 (7 bases). The CDR3 sequence is 15 residues long. V gave up 2 bases and J gave up 6 bases, with 16 bases separating them. CDR1 is DFQATT and CDR2 is SNEGSKA in the germline V gene (reference sequence). CDR3 sequence reads: CSARQATGEAGELFF. The CDR3 DNA follows: TGCAGTGCTAGACAAGCAACAGGGGAGGCCGGGGAGCTGTTTTTT.